This T cell receptor beta chain was retrieved from a study of HIV-infected patients and healthy controls. Looking at the study overall: The CD4:CD8 ratio increased slightly in early therapy, but CD8 counts showed no consistent change. Study results and caveats: CMV-associated CDR3s mostly grew nonsignificantly during therapy, while HIV-associated CDR3s declined significantly.

There are many counts of this clonotype. Its specificity is not known. Antiretroviral therapy had run roughly three months, about 14 weeks, before follow-up blood collection. No cell fractionation was done, so the repertoire covers all unsorted peripheral blood T cells. The CDR3 covers 14 residues. The germline V gene encodes CDR1 KGHDR and CDR2 SFDVKD. Trimming cost V 3 bases and J 2 bases, with 8 bases left between them. Reverse transcription used about 500 ng RNA and constant-region primers for alpha and beta. Using multiplexing indices, alpha and beta chain libraries were generated apart by chain-specific third strand synthesis. TCRdb itself ran the 5' RACE reads through MiXCR, one entry per CDR3 protein. Here the sample spans fewer than 5,000 distinct CDR3 sequences, approximately 8% being singletons.

V gene TRBV24-1 combines with J gene TRBJ2-3; D unclear. The sample consisted of blood, taken during antiretroviral therapy. This TCR was sampled from an adult with HIV infection. The CDR3 DNA sequence: TGTGCCACCAGTGATGGGCAGATCACAGATACGCAGTATTTT. Its protein product is CATSDGQITDTQYF.